The sequence of this T cell receptor (beta chain) was determined in a study of blood T cell repertoires in COVID-19. On the study more broadly: Nucleic acid was either cDNA or gDNA, and it came from T cells, B-cell-depleted T cells, or PBMCs.

Those who participated ranged in age from roughly 18 to 95 years and resided in about two dozen US areas. As processed by the authors: By means of reference gene primer amplification, nucleated cell counts were estimated. The method was immunoSEQ multiplex PCR; TCRdb's version includes in-frame clones alone and lacks a portion of them. V, J and clone size reflect that table, while D and trimming were determined from the DNA. The sample lists about 440,000 clones, about 90% seen once, with around 1.8% in the top ten. There are 16 residues in the CDR3. CDR1 and CDR2 from the germline V gene are SGDLS and YYNGEE. Trimming removed 0 bases from V and 1 base from J, with 11 bases in between.

The sample comprised PBMCs or T cells enriched from blood (not recorded which). J is TRBJ1-3 and V is TRBV9, with D possibly TRBD1 on 6 matching bases. The sequence was obtained from a woman younger than 30 with acute COVID-19. Here the CDR3 DNA reads TGTGCCAGCAGCGTAGTGGGGGCGCCATCTGGAAACACCATATATTTT. Translated: CASSVVGAPSGNTIYF. The full variable domain, rest sourced from reference TRBV9 and TRBJ1-3, is DSGVTQTPKHLITATGQRVTLRCSPRSGDLSVYWYQQSLDQGLQFLIQYYNGEERAKGNILERFSAQQFPDLHSELNLSSLELGDSALYFCASSVVGAPSGNTIYFGEGSWLTVV.